A selection of T cell receptor beta chains follows, all from one sample in a study of cytotoxic CD8 clonotypes in ibrutinib-treated CLL. Clones were sequenced by immunoSEQ multiplex PCR, and TCRdb holds only the in-frame ones, with some missing. Found here are 200,000 or so clones, approximately 75% of them singletons; the top ten hold over 9.5%. The specimen was PBMCs, collected after 12 months of ibrutinib treatment. The receptors were gathered from a human donor with chronic lymphocytic leukemia. Each CDR3 is given with its conserved first and last residue. A D gene is named only where the DNA matches it firmly. Only some rows state a clone size, as once, few, many or a class for expanded clones.

d_call,j_call,clone_size,v_call,cdr3_aa,cdr3_nt
.,TRBJ2-3,.,TRBV7-2,CASSFSSTDTQYF,TGTGCCAGCAGCTTTTCCAGCACAGATACGCAGTATTTT
.,TRBJ2-7,.,TRBV6-6,CASSTGGTLDEQYF,TGTGCCAGCAGTACTGGGGGGACACTCGACGAGCAGTACTTC
TRBD2,TRBJ2-1,.,TRBV6-4,CASSEGGGIYNEQFF,TGTGCCAGCAGTGAAGGCGGGGGGATCTACAATGAGCAGTTCTTC
TRBD1,TRBJ1-1,.,TRBV11-2,CASSRGQEGTEAFF,TGTGCCAGCAGCCGCGGACAGGAGGGGACTGAAGCTTTCTTT
.,TRBJ1-5,.,TRBV6-1,CASRDDLNQPQHF,TGTGCCAGCAGGGACGACCTGAATCAGCCCCAGCATTTT
.,TRBJ1-2,.,TRBV11-1,CASSLVPGSYGYTF,TGTGCCAGCAGCTTAGTTCCGGGTAGCTATGGCTACACCTTC
.,TRBJ1-1,.,TRBV7-9,CASSLIGTEAFF,TGTGCCAGCAGCTTAATAGGTACTGAAGCTTTCTTT
.,TRBJ2-3,.,TRBV19,CASRGWAGADTQYF,TGTGCCAGTAGGGGGTGGGCGGGCGCAGATACGCAGTATTTT
.,TRBJ2-1,.,TRBV7-9,CASSYLREKQFF,TGTGCCAGCAGCTACCTCAGGGAGAAGCAGTTCTTC
.,TRBJ2-5,.,TRBV14,CASSQERPGLETQYF,TGTGCCAGCAGCCAAGAGAGGCCGGGGCTGGAGACCCAGTACTTC
.,TRBJ2-3,few,TRBV28,CASSLVPGDTQYF,TGTGCCAGCAGTCTCGTCCCTGGAGATACGCAGTATTTT
TRBD1,TRBJ1-2,.,TRBV5-4,CASSSGTADHGYTF,TGTGCCAGCAGCTCGGGGACAGCCGACCATGGCTACACCTTC
.,TRBJ2-7,.,TRBV10-3,CAISGGDSSSYEQYF,TGTGCCATCAGTGGAGGGGACTCAAGCTCCTACGAGCAGTACTTC
TRBD1,TRBJ2-3,.,TRBV5-1,CASSLEGQGIGPRDTQYF,TGCGCCAGCAGCTTGGAGGGACAGGGGATAGGCCCCCGAGATACGCAGTATTTT
.,TRBJ2-2,few,TRBV7-8,CATTITGNTGELFF,TGTGCCACCACCATCACAGGGAACACCGGGGAGCTGTTTTTT
.,TRBJ2-3,.,TRBV7-9,CASSLFSTDTQYF,TGTGCCAGCAGCTTGTTCAGCACAGATACGCAGTATTTT
.,TRBJ1-1,once,TRBV18,CASSPRGAEGTEAFF,TGTGCCAGCTCCCCTAGGGGGGCGGAGGGCACTGAAGCTTTCTTT
TRBD1,TRBJ1-4,.,TRBV27,CASSGYPGQTWAANEKLFF,TGTGCCAGCAGTGGATACCCGGGACAGACTTGGGCAGCTAATGAAAAACTGTTTTTT
TRBD1,TRBJ2-3,.,TRBV13,CASLAGTAATDTQYF,TGTGCCAGCCTCGCTGGGACAGCCGCCACAGATACGCAGTATTTT
TRBD2,TRBJ2-5,.,TRBV10-1,CASSERGETQYF,TGCGCCAGCAGCGAGCGGGGAGAGACCCAGTACTTC
.,TRBJ1-5,.,TRBV18,CASSFTAQPQHF,TGTGCCAGCTCATTCACAGCACAGCCCCAGCATTTT
.,TRBJ1-3,.,TRBV5-1,CASSLTGLGTGNTIYF,TGCGCCAGCAGCTTGACAGGGCTGGGCACTGGAAACACCATATATTTT
TRBD2,TRBJ2-5,.,TRBV5-4,CASTPRGGETQYF,TGTGCCAGCACCCCCCGCGGGGGAGAGACCCAGTACTTC
.,TRBJ1-5,many,TRBV10-1,CASSETGDQPQHF,TGCGCCAGCAGTGAGACGGGGGATCAGCCCCAGCATTTT
TRBD1,TRBJ2-7,many,TRBV25-1,CASSRDRGPLGYEQYF,TGTGCCAGCTCCCGGGACAGGGGGCCCCTCGGGTACGAGCAGTACTTC
.,TRBJ2-3,.,TRBV5-1,CASSLGGSDTQYF,TGCGCCAGCAGCTTGGGAGGGTCAGATACGCAGTATTTT
TRBD2,TRBJ2-5,.,TRBV27,CASSSLGLAQGTQYF,TGTGCCAGCAGTTCCCTTGGACTAGCGCAAGGGACCCAGTACTTC
TRBD1,TRBJ1-1,once,TRBV2,CASSAQGTGNTEAFF,TGTGCCAGCAGTGCCCAAGGGACAGGGAACACTGAAGCTTTCTTT
.,TRBJ2-2,.,TRBV4-1,CASSQSNTGELFF,TGCGCCAGCAGCCAATCCAACACCGGGGAGCTGTTTTTT
.,TRBJ1-1,.,TRBV6-1,CASAGSSQATAFF,TGTGCCAGCGCCGGGTCATCTCAAGCGACGGCTTTCTTT
.,TRBJ1-5,.,TRBV18,CASSPKADQPQHF,TGTGCCAGCTCACCGAAGGCGGATCAGCCCCAGCATTTT
TRBD1,TRBJ2-7,once,TRBV18,CASSLGQGSLEQYF,TGTGCCAGCTCGCTTGGACAGGGTAGTCTCGAGCAGTACTTC
.,TRBJ2-3,once,TRBV27,CASSWRGTDTQYF,TGTGCCAGCAGTTGGCGCGGCACAGATACGCAGTATTTT
.,TRBJ2-3,.,TRBV28,CASSYPPGKGADTQYF,TGTGCCAGCAGTTACCCTCCAGGGAAGGGGGCAGATACGCAGTATTTT
.,TRBJ2-3,.,TRBV5-1,CASSPTPTGSADTQYF,TGCGCCAGCAGCCCCACCCCTACAGGGTCAGCCGATACGCAGTATTTT
TRBD1,TRBJ1-2,.,TRBV4-2,CASSQFFGQDDGYTF,TGTGCCAGCAGCCAATTCTTTGGACAGGACGATGGCTACACCTTC
.,TRBJ2-1,.,TRBV2,CASSQKEQFF,TGTGCCAGCAGTCAAAAGGAGCAGTTCTTC
.,TRBJ1-1,.,TRBV5-1,CASSLEGPMNTEAFF,TGCGCCAGCAGCTTGGAGGGACCGATGAACACTGAAGCTTTCTTT
.,TRBJ1-5,.,TRBV18,CASSPPAGFLGNQPQHF,TGTGCCAGCTCACCACCCGCAGGGTTCCTTGGCAATCAGCCCCAGCATTTT
.,TRBJ2-3,few,TRBV7-5,CVRSLVVAGTDTQYF,TGTGTCAGAAGCTTAGTGGTAGCTGGGACAGATACGCAGTATTTT
TRBD1,TRBJ2-1,.,TRBV7-9,CASSLSGPGQFYNEQFF,TGTGCCAGCAGCCTATCCGGTCCGGGACAGTTTTACAATGAGCAGTTCTTC
TRBD2,TRBJ2-4,.,TRBV6-1,CASRLGTSGAQWYF,TGTGCCAGCAGACTAGGGACTAGCGGGGCTCAATGGTACTTC
.,TRBJ2-7,.,TRBV6-1,CASSGDVTEQYF,TGTGCCAGCAGTGGGGACGTGACAGAGCAGTACTTC
TRBD1,TRBJ1-1,.,TRBV11-2,CASSHRQGNTEAFF,TGTGCCAGCAGCCACAGACAGGGGAACACTGAAGCTTTCTTT
TRBD1,TRBJ2-5,.,TRBV5-4,CASSFGTGVETQYF,TGTGCCAGCAGCTTTGGGACAGGTGTTGAGACCCAGTACTTC
TRBD2,TRBJ2-7,.,TRBV7-9,CASSFVGAGDRYEQYF,TGTGCCAGCAGCTTCGTGGGTGCGGGGGACCGCTACGAGCAGTACTTC